The sequence of this T cell receptor beta chain was determined in a study of vaccination effects on CD4 cells after COVID-19. Overall study results and limits: Convalescent patients were scarce, and early post-infection timepoints were absent.

TCRdb's copy holds only in-frame clones and misses some; the assay was immunoSEQ multiplex PCR. The sample has tens of thousands of clones; around 81% are singletons. Regarding this clone: As yet, its antigen is unknown. Other DNA sequences in the same sample also yield this CDR3.

CDR3 length: 12 residues. Trimming removed 7 bases from V and 0 bases from J, with 7 bases in between. Germline V CDR1 and CDR2: SGHKS, YYEKEE (reference sequence). Antigen-specific CD4+ T cell clonotypes were called by their expansion after viral peptide-pool culture in ViraFEST. Following culture for roughly 10 days, CD4+ T cells were isolated. Absence of prior SARS-CoV-2 infection characterized the vaccine recipients, who showed negative nucleocapsid antibodies. Each well held approximately 2.2 million PBMC cultured with about 9.1 ug/ml peptides and 10 IU/ml IL-2. A half-volume exchange with IL-2 medium occurred on days 3 and 7.

The origin of this receptor is a human donor who received a COVID-19 vaccine. The specimen comprised CD4+ T cells from PBMCs cultured with SARS-CoV-2 spike peptides, sampled before COVID-19 vaccination. This chain connects TRBV5-5 to TRBJ1-2, with D unresolved. The CDR3 sequence: CASSYSNYGYTF. In DNA, the CDR3 is TGTGCCAGCTCCTACTCTAACTATGGCTACACCTTC.